These T cell receptor beta chains were read from a single sample in a study of immune characteristics of hereditary and idiopathic chronic pancreatitis. Sequencing used immunoSEQ multiplex PCR; TCRdb keeps in-frame clones, though not all of them. The sample includes around 10,000 clones, 79% seen only once; the top ten take 13% to 15%. Sequencing used pancreas tissue with idiopathic chronic pancreatitis. The source of these receptors is a human donor with chronic pancreatitis. Both conserved end residues are part of each CDR3. D genes are given only for firm matches. Clone size, where shown, is once, few, many, or a class for clones that have expanded.

j_call | clone_size | d_call | v_call | cdr3_nt | cdr3_aa
TRBJ2-2 | . | TRBD2 | TRBV6-5 | TGTGCCAGCAGTTCCCGGGGGGGGTTAAACACCGGGGAGCTGTTTTTT | CASSSRGGLNTGELFF
TRBJ2-6 | . | . | TRBV5-4 | TGTGCCAGCAGCTTGGCGGGGGGCGGGGCAGCCAACGTCCTGACTTTC | CASSLAGGGAANVLTF
TRBJ1-1 | . | TRBD1 | TRBV5-6 | TGTGCCAGCAGCCGCTGGACAGGGGTGAACACTGAAGCTTTCTTT | CASSRWTGVNTEAFF
TRBJ1-2 | . | . | TRBV19 | TGTGCCAGTAGTTTGGGCAGGGGCTATGGCTACACCTTC | CASSLGRGYGYTF
TRBJ1-2 | once | . | TRBV5-1 | TGCGCCAGCAGCCAAAACGGGGGGGACTATGGCTACACCTTC | CASSQNGGDYGYTF
TRBJ2-1 | once | . | TRBV3-1/TRBV3-2 | TGTGCCAGCAGCCAGGCCGGGCGGGGTGAGCAGTTCTTC | CASSQAGRGEQFF
TRBJ2-1 | . | . | TRBV6-6 | TGTGCCGTGACCACAGGGAGTTCCTCCTACAATGAGCAGTTCTTC | CAVTTGSSSYNEQFF
TRBJ2-2 | . | . | TRBV6-1 | TGTGCCAGCAGTGAAGCGGTAGACACCGGGGAGCTGTTTTTT | CASSEAVDTGELFF
TRBJ1-4 | . | . | TRBV28 | TGTGCCAGCAAAGGGGGGAACATGAATTGGGAAAAACTGTTTTTT | CASKGGNMNWEKLFF
TRBJ2-1 | . | TRBD2 | TRBV5-5 | TGTGCCAGCAGCTTGGCCTCTAGCGGGGACAATGAGCAGTTCTTC | CASSLASSGDNEQFF
TRBJ1-1 | . | . | TRBV7-8 | TGTGCCAGCAGCCTAGGGAGTATCGAAGCTTTCTTT | CASSLGSIEAFF
TRBJ1-2 | . | . | TRBV18 | TGTGCCAGCTCACCATCGAGGGACCCTAACTATGGCTACACCTTC | CASSPSRDPNYGYTF
TRBJ2-6 | . | . | TRBV6-6 | TGTGCCAGCAGTTACCCCAGGGGTTCTGGGGCCAACGTCCTGACTTTC | CASSYPRGSGANVLTF
TRBJ2-5 | . | . | TRBV3-1/TRBV3-2 | TGTGCCAGCAGCCGTTGGACCTTCCAAGAGACCCAGTACTTC | CASSRWTFQETQYF
TRBJ1-3 | . | . | TRBV19 | TGTGCCAGTACTCGACAGGTACCTGGAAACACCATATATTTT | CASTRQVPGNTIYF
TRBJ2-7 | . | . | TRBV12-3/TRBV12-4 | TGTGCCAGCAGTTTACGGCGGGAGCAGTACTTC | CASSLRREQYF
TRBJ1-5 | . | TRBD1 | TRBV19 | TGTGCCAGTAGTAAGACAGGGGTTGGTCAGCCCCAGCATTTT | CASSKTGVGQPQHF
TRBJ2-5 | . | TRBD2 | TRBV7-9 | TGTGCCAGCAGCTTCGGGGCTAGCGGGGGGCAAGAGACCCAGTACTTC | CASSFGASGGQETQYF
TRBJ2-7 | . | TRBD1 | TRBV7-7 | TGTGCTAGCAGCAAAAATCCGGGACAGGGCTACGAGCAGTACTTC | CASSKNPGQGYEQYF
TRBJ1-2 | few | . | TRBV3-1/TRBV3-2 | TGTGCCAGCAGCCAAGAGGGAGGTAACTATGGCTACACCTTC | CASSQEGGNYGYTF
TRBJ1-1 | . | TRBD1 | TRBV7-9 | TGTGCCAGCAGCGTAACAGGGGATGCGATAACTGAAGCTTTCTTT | CASSVTGDAITEAFF
TRBJ2-3 | . | TRBD2 | TRBV4-2 | TGTGCCAGCAGCCAAGATTTGGACCCTGAAGCGGGGGGGATCACAGATACGCAGTATTTT | CASSQDLDPEAGGITDTQYF
TRBJ2-5 | . | TRBD1 | TRBV2 | TGTGCCAGCAGTGGCCTCACAGGGGCTCAAGAGACCCAGTACTTC | CASSGLTGAQETQYF
TRBJ2-3 | once | . | TRBV3-1/TRBV3-2 | TGTGCCAGCAGCACGAGTGCGGGCACAGATACGCAGTATTTT | CASSTSAGTDTQYF
TRBJ2-5 | . | . | TRBV6-6 | TGTGCCAGCAGTCCCCAAGGGGGGGAGGAGACCCAGTACTTC | CASSPQGGEETQYF
TRBJ2-5 | . | . | TRBV2 | TGTGCCAGCAGTGTGCAGGGTCCTCAAGAGACCCAGTACTTC | CASSVQGPQETQYF
TRBJ1-2 | . | . | TRBV3-1/TRBV3-2 | TGTGCCAGCAGCCAAGATCCGCACAGGGTATATTCTGGCTACACCTTC | CASSQDPHRVYSGYTF
TRBJ2-2 | few | . | TRBV27 | TGTGCCAGCAGTTTAGGCGAGGCCGGGGAGCTGTTTTTT | CASSLGEAGELFF
TRBJ1-5 | . | . | TRBV4-1 | TGCGCCAGCAGTCTCTCTCACAGGGAGGAACAGCCCCAGCATTTT | CASSLSHREEQPQHF
TRBJ1-5 | . | . | TRBV7-8 | TGTGCCAGCAGCTTAGCATTAGGAAATCAGCCCCAGCATTTT | CASSLALGNQPQHF
TRBJ1-4 | . | . | TRBV6-4 | TGTGCCAACCTAATCCGGGACACCGGATCAGAAAAACTGTTTTTT | CANLIRDTGSEKLFF
TRBJ2-2 | once | . | TRBV5-5 | TGTGCCAGCAGCCAAATGTGGGCCGGGGAGCTGTTTTTT | CASSQMWAGELFF
TRBJ2-5 | . | . | TRBV7-9 | TGTGCCAGCAGCTTATCGCTACAAGAGACCCAGTACTTC | CASSLSLQETQYF
TRBJ1-3 | . | . | TRBV4-2 | TGTGCCAGCAGCCAAGCCCCCTATTCACAGGGTAAAATGGGAAACACCATATATTTT | CASSQAPYSQGKMGNTIYF
TRBJ2-7 | once | . | TRBV29-1 | TGCAGCGTTGTTTCGGCAGTTTCTTCCTACGAGCAGTACTTC | CSVVSAVSSYEQYF
TRBJ1-1 | . | . | TRBV2 | TGTGCCAGCAGTGGAGAGGGTCCAACTGAAGCTTTCTTT | CASSGEGPTEAFF
TRBJ1-5 | few | TRBD1 | TRBV19 | TGTGCCAGTAGTATAGAGGGCAGGGGGTGGCAGCCCCAGCATTTT | CASSIEGRGWQPQHF
TRBJ2-5 | . | TRBD1 | TRBV3-1/TRBV3-2 | TGTGCCAGCAGCCAAGATCCCGCGACAGGGCAAGAGACCCAGTACTTC | CASSQDPATGQETQYF
TRBJ2-1 | . | . | TRBV5-1 | TGCGCCAGCGCTAGGGGGACTGGATACAATGAGCAGTTCTTC | CASARGTGYNEQFF
TRBJ1-2 | . | . | TRBV19 | TGTGCCAGTAGTATTCTATGGCAACCCAACTATGGCTACACCTTC | CASSILWQPNYGYTF
TRBJ2-5 | . | . | TRBV3-1/TRBV3-2 | TGTGCCAGCAGCCCGGAATCTCTTATTGGGACCCAGTACTTC | CASSPESLIGTQYF
TRBJ1-2 | . | TRBD1 | TRBV3-1/TRBV3-2 | TGTGCCAGCAGCCGGACAGGCCGTGGCTACACCTTC | CASSRTGRGYTF
TRBJ1-2 | . | TRBD1 | TRBV6-2/TRBV6-3 | TGTGCCAGCAGCAGGGACAGTAACTATGGCTACACCTTC | CASSRDSNYGYTF
TRBJ1-2 | . | TRBD1 | TRBV7-6 | TGTGCCACCAGCCACAGGGGGCTCGGCTACACCTTC | CATSHRGLGYTF
TRBJ1-2 | . | . | TRBV18 | TGTGCCAGCTCACCGAGTCAGGGGTATAACTATGGCTACACCTTC | CASSPSQGYNYGYTF
TRBJ1-4 | . | TRBD1 | TRBV7-2 | TGTGCCAGCAGGCGGGACAGGGCTAATGAAAAACTGTTTTTT | CASRRDRANEKLFF
TRBJ2-3 | . | TRBD2 | TRBV6-2/TRBV6-3 | TGTGCCAGCAGTACCCCGGGACTAGCGGGATCAAATACGCAGTATTTT | CASSTPGLAGSNTQYF
TRBJ1-1 | . | . | TRBV7-2 | TGTGCCAGCAGCTTTAGGCTGGGGAATACTGAAGCTTTCTTT | CASSFRLGNTEAFF
TRBJ1-2 | medium-sized | TRBD1 | TRBV30 | TGTGCCTGGAGTATAACAGGGGGCGTAGGGTCCGCGGGCTACACCTTC | CAWSITGGVGSAGYTF
TRBJ1-1 | once | TRBD1 | TRBV6-6 | TGTGCCAGCAGTTACTCGACAGGGGCCTCGAACACTGAAGCTTTCTTT | CASSYSTGASNTEAFF
TRBJ2-3 | . | . | TRBV6-6 | TGTGCCAGCGGGACAAACACAGATACGCAGTATTTT | CASGTNTDTQYF
TRBJ1-2 | . | . | TRBV2 | TGTGCCAGCAGTGATGGGGGACCTGCTAACTATGGCTACACCTTC | CASSDGGPANYGYTF
TRBJ1-1 | . | . | TRBV29-1 | TGCAGCGTTGACCACAGGCGTATGAACACTGAAGCTTTCTTT | CSVDHRRMNTEAFF
TRBJ2-3 | . | . | TRBV27 | TGTGCCAGCAGTCCCCGATTAGGGGCAGATACGCAGTATTTT | CASSPRLGADTQYF
TRBJ2-7 | . | . | TRBV6-2/TRBV6-3 | TGTGCCAGCAGTCCACCGACAGCTACCTACGAGCAGTACTTC | CASSPPTATYEQYF
TRBJ2-2 | . | TRBD1 | TRBV7-9 | TGTGCCCCCCAGATTTTACGGACAGGCCACACCGGGGAGCTGTTTTTT | CAPQILRTGHTGELFF
TRBJ2-3 | . | TRBD2 | TRBV7-9 | TGTGCCAGCAGCTATAGCGGGTTCACAGATACGCAGTATTTT | CASSYSGFTDTQYF
TRBJ2-1 | few | . | TRBV11-1 | TGTGCCAGCAGCTTAGGGGGCTCCTCCTACAATGAGCAGTTCTTC | CASSLGGSSYNEQFF